This section outlines one T cell receptor (beta chain) sequence together with its context. These data are taken from a study of cytomegalovirus exposure and HLA in healthy donors. The CDR3 runs 14 residues. Germline values: CDR1 MNHNS, CDR2 SASEGT. V was pared by 6 bases and J by 0 bases, with 8 bases between. Primers for the PCR totalled 60 Vbeta and 13 Jbeta. Clones were read by immunoSEQ multiplex PCR, and TCRdb kept only the in-frame ones, dropping some. The sample shows around 200,000 clones, roughly 84% of them seen only once. The TCR was taken from a man aged 50 or older in good health and CMV-seronegative. The V call is TRBV6-1, the J call TRBJ1-4; possible D gene TRBD1, 5 bases. The sequenced material came from PBMCs. The CDR3 here is CASRSTATNEKLFF. The CDR3 nucleotides are TGTGCCAGCAGATCGACAGCAACTAATGAAAAACTGTTTTTT.